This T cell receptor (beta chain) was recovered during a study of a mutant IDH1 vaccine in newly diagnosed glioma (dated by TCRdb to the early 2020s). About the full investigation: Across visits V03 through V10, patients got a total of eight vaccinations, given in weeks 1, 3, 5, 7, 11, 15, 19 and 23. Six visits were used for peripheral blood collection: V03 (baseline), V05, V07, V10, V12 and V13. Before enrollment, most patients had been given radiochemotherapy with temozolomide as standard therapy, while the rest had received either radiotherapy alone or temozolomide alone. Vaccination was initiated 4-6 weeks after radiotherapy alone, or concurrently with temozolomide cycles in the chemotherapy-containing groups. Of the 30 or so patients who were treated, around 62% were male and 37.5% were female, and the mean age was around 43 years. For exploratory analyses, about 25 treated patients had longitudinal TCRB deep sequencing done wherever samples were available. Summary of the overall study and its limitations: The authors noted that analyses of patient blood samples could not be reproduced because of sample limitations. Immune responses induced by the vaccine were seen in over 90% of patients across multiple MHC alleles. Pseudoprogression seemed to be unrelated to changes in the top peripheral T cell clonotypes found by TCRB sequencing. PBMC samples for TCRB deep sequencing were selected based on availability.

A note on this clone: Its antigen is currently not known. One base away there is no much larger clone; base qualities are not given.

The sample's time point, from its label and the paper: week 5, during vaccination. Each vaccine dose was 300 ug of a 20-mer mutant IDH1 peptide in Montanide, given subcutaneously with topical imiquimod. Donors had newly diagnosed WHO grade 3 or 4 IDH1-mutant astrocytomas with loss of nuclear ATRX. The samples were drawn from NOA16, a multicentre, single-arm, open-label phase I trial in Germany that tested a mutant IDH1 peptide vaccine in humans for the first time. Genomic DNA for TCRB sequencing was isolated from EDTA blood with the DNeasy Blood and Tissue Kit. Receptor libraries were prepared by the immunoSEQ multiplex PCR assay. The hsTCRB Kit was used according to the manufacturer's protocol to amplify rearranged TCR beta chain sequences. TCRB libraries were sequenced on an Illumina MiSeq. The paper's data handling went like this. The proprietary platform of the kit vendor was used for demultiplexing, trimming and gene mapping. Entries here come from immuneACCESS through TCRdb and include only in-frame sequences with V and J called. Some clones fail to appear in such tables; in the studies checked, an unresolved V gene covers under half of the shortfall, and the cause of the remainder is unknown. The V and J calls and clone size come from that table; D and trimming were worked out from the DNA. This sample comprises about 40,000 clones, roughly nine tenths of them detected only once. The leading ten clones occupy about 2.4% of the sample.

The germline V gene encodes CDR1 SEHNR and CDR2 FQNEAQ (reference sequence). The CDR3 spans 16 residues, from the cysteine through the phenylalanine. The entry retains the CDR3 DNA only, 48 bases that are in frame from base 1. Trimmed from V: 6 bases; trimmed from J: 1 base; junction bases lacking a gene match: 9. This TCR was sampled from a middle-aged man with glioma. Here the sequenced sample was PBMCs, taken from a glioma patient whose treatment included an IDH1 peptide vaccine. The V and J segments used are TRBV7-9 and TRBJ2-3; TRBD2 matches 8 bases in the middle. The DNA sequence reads TGTGCCAGCAGAACCTCGGGGGGGGTAGGCACAGATACGCAGTATTTT. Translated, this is CASRTSGGVGTDTQYF.